These 12 T cell receptor beta chains were sequenced from one sample in a study of blood T cell repertoires in COVID-19 (dated by TCRdb to 2019 to 2021). The library was built by means of the immunoSEQ multiplex PCR assay. Not all clones reach the TCRdb copy of this immuneACCESS table, which keeps in-frame sequences only. Checked studies attribute under half of the gap to unresolved V genes and leave the rest unexplained. The sample table contains roughly 70,000 clones; only one count was recorded for 70% to 90% of them. Of the sample, less than 3% falls within the top ten clones. The sequenced material came from peripheral blood. The receptors stem from a man between 65 and 80 years old with active or convalescent COVID-19.

J is TRBJ2-7 and V is TRBV5-6, with D uncertain. CDR1 and CDR2 (germline): SGHDT, YYEEEE. This CDR3 contains 15 residues. Trimming shortened V by 3 bases and J by 1 base, and 14 bases separated the two germline ends. The DNA for the CDR3 is TGTGCCAGCAGCTCGCTGACGGAGCCATCCTACGAGCAGTACTTC. Residues: CASSSLTEPSYEQYF.

The chain is built from TRBV20-1 and TRBJ2-7, with D possibly being TRBD1 (6 bases). Germline loops: CDR1 DFQATT, CDR2 SNEGSKA (reference sequence). The CDR3 is made up of 14 amino acids. With 3 bases removed from V and 0 bases from J, the gap between germline ends came to 12 bases. The CDR3 here is CSASTGQSSYEQYF. The CDR3 DNA reads as TGCAGTGCTAGTACGGGACAAAGCTCCTACGAGCAGTACTTC.

The chain links TRBV30 to TRBJ2-7, with 7 bases aligning to TRBD1. Germline loops: CDR1 GTSNPN, CDR2 SVGIG (reference sequence). The junction had 0 bases not matched to a gene; V was cut back by 0 bases and J by 4 bases. CDR3 size: 12 residues. The CDR3 nucleotides read TGTGCCTGGAGTGTACAGGGGTACGAGCAGTACTTC. Amino acids: CAWSVQGYEQYF.

The genes are TRBV6-1 and TRBJ1-5; 7 positions match TRBD1. Germline V gene data show CDR1 as MNHNS and CDR2 as SASEGT. J was trimmed by 7 bases and V by 3 bases; bases with no gene match: 9. The CDR3 is 15 amino acids. The DNA of the CDR3 is TGTGCCAGCAGTGATACACAGGGGCGCAGGCAGCCCCAGCATTTT. Translating gives CASSDTQGRRQPQHF.

The CDR3 nucleotides are TGTGCCAGCAGTTTACTTGAAGCTTTCTTT. Its translation is CASSLLEAFF. The chain has TRBV27 and TRBJ1-1, with unresolved D. The CDR3 length is 10 residues. The germline CDR1 and CDR2 sequences are MNHEY and SMNVEV (reference sequence). The V end lost 2 bases, the J end lost 7 bases, and 2 bases lay between the germline ends.

The chain has TRBV5-4 and TRBJ2-1; a weak D match, TRBD2 (5 bases). Between the trimmed V and J ends, which lost 0 bases and 0 bases, there was a span of 7 bases. This CDR3 contains 15 residues. Germline CDR1 reads SGHNT; CDR2 reads YYREEE (reference sequence). The CDR3: CASSLGGSSYNEQFF. DNA for the CDR3: TGTGCCAGCAGCTTGGGAGGGTCCTCCTACAATGAGCAGTTCTTC.

This clone was counted between two and nine times. The CDR3 DNA reads TGCGCCAGCAGCCAAGGACAGGGGGCCCCCCTAGGCGGCTACACCTTC. The encoded protein is CASSQGQGAPLGGYTF. The chain couples TRBV4-1 to TRBJ1-2; 10 bases are shared with TRBD1. The V and J ends lost 1 base and 8 bases, in that order; junction bases with no gene match: 10. Germline CDR1 reads MGHRA; CDR2 reads YSYEKL. CDR3 length equals 16 residues.

Written as DNA, the CDR3 is TGTGCCAGCAGTTACTCAGCATACAATGAGCAGTTCTTC. Translating gives CASSYSAYNEQFF. V is TRBV6-5 and J is TRBJ2-1; D is unclear. CDR3 length: 13 residues. V gave up 0 bases and J gave up 4 bases, with 4 bases separating them. Looked up from germline, CDR1 is MNHEY and CDR2 is SVGAGI.

The chain uses TRBV6-1 and TRBJ1-2; D unclear. The germline V gene has CDR1 MNHNS and CDR2 SASEGT. CDR3 length equals 13 residues. V lost 3 bases, J lost 7 bases, and 12 bases lay in between. CDR3 sequence: CASSEGRVGGYTF. The CDR3 nucleotides read TGTGCCAGCAGTGAGGGGAGGGTCGGTGGCTACACCTTC.

This rearrangement joins TRBV19 to TRBJ1-5; 8 nucleotides agree with TRBD1. The CDR3 totals 13 residues. V gave up 7 bases and J gave up 5 bases; unmatched junction bases: 4. The germline V gene has CDR1 LNHDA and CDR2 SQIVND (reference sequence). CDR3 amino acids: CASNGQGYQPQHF. The CDR3 nucleotides read TGTGCCAGTAATGGACAGGGCTATCAGCCCCAGCATTTT.

This clone appeared a single time. The genes are TRBV5-1 and TRBJ1-2; a weak D match, TRBD1 (6 bases). Trimming stripped 2 bases from V and 8 bases from J, with 16 bases between. The germline V gene has CDR1 SGHRS and CDR2 YFSETQ. The CDR3 contains 14 residues. The DNA for the CDR3 is TGCGCCAGCAGCTTCAGGGGACAAAACGACGGCTACACCTTC. This gives the protein CASSFRGQNDGYTF.

This clone has more than one count but fewer than ten. As DNA, the CDR3 is TGCAGCGTAAGAACAGGGGGCTATCTGAACGAGCAGTACTTC. Its translation: CSVRTGGYLNEQYF. The rearrangement joins TRBV29-1 to TRBJ2-7, with 9 bases lining up with TRBD1. With 6 bases clipped from V and 5 bases from J, the junction kept 11 bases outside the gene matches. CDR1 and CDR2 from the germline V gene are SQVTM and ANQGSEA. This CDR3 has 14 amino acids.